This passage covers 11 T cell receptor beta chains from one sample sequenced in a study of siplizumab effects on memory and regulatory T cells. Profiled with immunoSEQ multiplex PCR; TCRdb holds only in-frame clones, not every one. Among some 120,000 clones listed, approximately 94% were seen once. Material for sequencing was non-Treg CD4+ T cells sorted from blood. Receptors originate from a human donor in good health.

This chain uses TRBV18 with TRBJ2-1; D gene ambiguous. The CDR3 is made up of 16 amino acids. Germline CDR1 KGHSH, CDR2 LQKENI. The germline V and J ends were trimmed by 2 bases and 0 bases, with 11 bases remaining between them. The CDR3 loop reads CASSPGVGFSYNEQFF. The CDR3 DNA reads TGTGCCAGCTCACCAGGGGTGGGGTTCTCCTACAATGAGCAGTTCTTC.

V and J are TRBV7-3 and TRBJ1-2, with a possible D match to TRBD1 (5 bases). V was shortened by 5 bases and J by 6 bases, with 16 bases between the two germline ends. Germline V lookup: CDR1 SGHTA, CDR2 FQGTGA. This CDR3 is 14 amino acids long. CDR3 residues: CASSSTGANHGYTF. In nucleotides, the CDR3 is TGTGCCAGCAGCAGCACCGGGGCCAACCATGGCTACACCTTC.

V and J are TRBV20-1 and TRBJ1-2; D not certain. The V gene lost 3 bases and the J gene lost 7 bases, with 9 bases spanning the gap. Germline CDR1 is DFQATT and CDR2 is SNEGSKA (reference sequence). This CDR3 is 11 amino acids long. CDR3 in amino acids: CSASRAVGYTF. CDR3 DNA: TGCAGTGCTAGTCGGGCGGTTGGCTACACCTTC.

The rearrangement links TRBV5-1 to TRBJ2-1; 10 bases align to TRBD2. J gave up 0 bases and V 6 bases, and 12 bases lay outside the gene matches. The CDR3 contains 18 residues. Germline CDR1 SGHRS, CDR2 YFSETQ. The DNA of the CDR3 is TGCGCCAGCACCAGGACTAGCGGAGGAGCCCACTCCTACAATGAGCAGTTCTTC. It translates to CASTRTSGGAHSYNEQFF.

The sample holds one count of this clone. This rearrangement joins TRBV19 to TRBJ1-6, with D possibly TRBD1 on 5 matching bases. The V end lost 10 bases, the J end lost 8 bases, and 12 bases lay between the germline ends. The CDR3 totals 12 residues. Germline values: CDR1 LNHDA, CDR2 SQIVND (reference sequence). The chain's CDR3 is CAIGDRDSPLHF. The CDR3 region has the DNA TGTGCCATCGGCGACAGAGATTCACCCCTCCACTTT.

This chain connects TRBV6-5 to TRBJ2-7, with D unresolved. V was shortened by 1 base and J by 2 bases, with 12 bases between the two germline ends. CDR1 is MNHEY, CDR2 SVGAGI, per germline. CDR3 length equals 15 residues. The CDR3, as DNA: TGTGCCAGCAGTTACTTGTTAGCCCCGACCTACGAGCAGTACTTC. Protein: CASSYLLAPTYEQYF.

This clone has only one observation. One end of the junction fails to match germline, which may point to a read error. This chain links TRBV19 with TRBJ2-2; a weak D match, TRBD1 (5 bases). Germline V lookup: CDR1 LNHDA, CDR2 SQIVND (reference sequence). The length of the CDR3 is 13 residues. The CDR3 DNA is TGTGCCAGTAGTGTAGACAGTTTTACAGGGCTGTTTTTT. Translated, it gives CASSVDSFTGLFF.

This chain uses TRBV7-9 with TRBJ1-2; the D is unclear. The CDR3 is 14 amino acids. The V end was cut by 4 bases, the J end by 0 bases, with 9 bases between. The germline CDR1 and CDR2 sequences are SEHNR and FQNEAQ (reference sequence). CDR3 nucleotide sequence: TGTGCCAGCAGCTCCCCCGATTCTAACTATGGCTACACCTTC. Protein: CASSSPDSNYGYTF.

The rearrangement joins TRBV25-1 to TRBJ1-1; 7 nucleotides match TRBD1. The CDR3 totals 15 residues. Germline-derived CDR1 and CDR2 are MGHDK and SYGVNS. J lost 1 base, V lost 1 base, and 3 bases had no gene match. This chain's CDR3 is CASSEWDSKNTEAFF. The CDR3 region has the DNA TGTGCCAGCAGTGAATGGGACAGCAAGAACACTGAAGCTTTCTTT.

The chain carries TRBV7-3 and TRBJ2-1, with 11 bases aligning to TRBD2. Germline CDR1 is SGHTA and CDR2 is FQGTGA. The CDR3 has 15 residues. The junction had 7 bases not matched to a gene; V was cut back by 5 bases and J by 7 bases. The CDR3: CASSVGTSGFNEQFF. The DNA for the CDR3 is TGTGCCAGCAGCGTCGGGACTAGCGGCTTTAATGAGCAGTTCTTC. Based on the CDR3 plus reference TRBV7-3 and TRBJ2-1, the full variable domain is GAGVSQTPSNKVTEKGKYVELRCDPISGHTALYWYRQSLGQGPEFLIYFQGTGAADDSGLPNDRFFAVRPEGSVSTLKIQRTERGDSAVYLCASSVGTSGFNEQFFGPGTRLTVL.

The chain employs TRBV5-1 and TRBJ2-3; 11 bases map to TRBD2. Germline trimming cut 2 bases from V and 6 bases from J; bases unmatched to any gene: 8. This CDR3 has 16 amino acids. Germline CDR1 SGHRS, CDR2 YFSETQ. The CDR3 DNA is TGCGCCAGCAGCTTACAGACTAGCGGGACTTCCGATACGCAGTATTTT. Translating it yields CASSLQTSGTSDTQYF.